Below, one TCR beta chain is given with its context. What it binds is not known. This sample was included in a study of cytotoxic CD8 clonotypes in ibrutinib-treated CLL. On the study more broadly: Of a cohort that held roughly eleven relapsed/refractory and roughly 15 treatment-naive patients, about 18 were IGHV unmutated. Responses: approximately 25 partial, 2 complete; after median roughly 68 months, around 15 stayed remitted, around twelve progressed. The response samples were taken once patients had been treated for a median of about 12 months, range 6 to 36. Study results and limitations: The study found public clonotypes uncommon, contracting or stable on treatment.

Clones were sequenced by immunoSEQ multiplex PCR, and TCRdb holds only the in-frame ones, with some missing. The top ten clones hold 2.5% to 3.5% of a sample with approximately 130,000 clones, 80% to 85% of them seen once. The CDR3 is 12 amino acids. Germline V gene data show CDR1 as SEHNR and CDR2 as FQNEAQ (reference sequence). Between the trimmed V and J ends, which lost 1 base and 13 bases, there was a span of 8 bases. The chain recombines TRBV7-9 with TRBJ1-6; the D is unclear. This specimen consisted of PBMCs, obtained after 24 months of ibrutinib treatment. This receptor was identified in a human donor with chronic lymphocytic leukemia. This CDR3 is CASSLGQTPLHF. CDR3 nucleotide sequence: TGTGCCAGCAGCTTAGGACAAACGCCCCTCCACTTT.